The 31 T cell receptor beta chains below all came from one sample that was sequenced in a study of T cells after yellow fever vaccination. TCRdb re-derived calls from the 5' RACE reads in MiXCR, one entry per CDR3 protein. The sample lists about 69,000 distinct CDR3 sequences; 5% to 6.5% were seen once. Specimen: CD4+ T cells sorted from PBMCs, collected less than 16 days after the first yellow fever vaccination. All receptors derive from a man aged 18 to 30 who received the YFV17D yellow fever vaccine.

Points on this clonotype: This clone may be a read error of a much larger clone one base away. The genes are TRBV20-1 and TRBJ2-1, with 7 bases lining up with TRBD2. The length of the CDR3 is 16 residues. The V segment lost 2 bases and the J segment 6 bases; nucleotides outside the gene matches: 13. The germline V gene encodes CDR1 DFQATT and CDR2 SNEGSKA (reference sequence). Here the CDR3 reads CSARSRAGVVFNEQFF. CDR3 bases: TGCAGTGCTAGATCTCGGGCGGGGGTAGTTTTCAATGAGCAGTTCTTC.

There are many counts of this clonotype. The chain carries TRBV6-5 and TRBJ1-1; D remains unclear. Germline V gene sequence: CDR1 MNHEY, CDR2 SVGAGI. The CDR3 consists of 12 residues. Trimming left V 10 bases short and J 5 bases short, with 14 bases between. The CDR3 DNA follows: TGTGCCACCAGCTCCCGGGGAACTGAAGCTTTCTTT. This codes for CATSSRGTEAFF.

Many counts were recorded for this clonotype. The chain employs TRBV20-1 and TRBJ2-6, with unresolved D. The CDR3 length is 14 residues. V was cut by 3 bases and J by 3 bases, with 9 bases left in between. Per germline, CDR1 DFQATT and CDR2 SNEGSKA (reference sequence). CDR3 DNA sequence: TGCAGTGCTAGCCCGGTCTTTGGGGCCAACGTCCTGACTTTC. Amino acids: CSASPVFGANVLTF.

Points on this clonotype: Just one base apart from a much larger clone, this may be a read error. The chain employs TRBV7-2 and TRBJ1-5; 7 bases are shared with TRBD1. V lost 7 bases, J lost 6 bases, and 9 bases stayed unmatched. Looked up from germline, CDR1 is SGHTA and CDR2 is FQGNSA. The CDR3 is 14 residues long. CDR3 DNA: TGTGCCAGCATCCAACCAGGGGGATTTCAGCCCCAGCATTTT. As protein: CASIQPGGFQPQHF.

Ten or more counts support this clonotype. The chain recombines TRBV18 with TRBJ2-7; 10 bases align to TRBD1. The CDR3 is made up of 14 amino acids. Germline CDR1 reads KGHSH; CDR2 reads LQKENI. The V gene end was trimmed by 3 bases and the J gene end by 3 bases; junction bases not matched to a gene: 2. In DNA, the CDR3 is TGTGCCAGCTCACCTGGGACAGGGGACTACGAGCAGTACTTC. Its protein is CASSPGTGDYEQYF.

Many counts were recorded for this clonotype. V gene TRBV7-2 combines with J gene TRBJ1-1; tentatively, D is TRBD1 (6 bases). This CDR3 contains 14 residues. Deletions cut 5 bases from V and 2 bases from J, with 12 bases between. From germline, CDR1 is SGHTA and CDR2 FQGNSA. DNA for the CDR3: TGTGCCAGCAGCGGAAAGGGGGGTAACACTGAAGCTTTCTTT. As protein: CASSGKGGNTEAFF.

There are many counts of this clonotype. The chain is built from TRBV12-3 or TRBV12-4 and TRBJ1-4, with no clear D. V lost 1 base and J lost 7, with 7 bases in between. This CDR3 has 13 amino acids. The CDR3: CASSLGQLEKLFF. The DNA of the CDR3 is TGTGCCAGCAGTTTAGGACAACTTGAAAAACTGTTTTTT.

This clonotype was seen many times. The chain uses TRBV7-8 and TRBJ1-2; TRBD1 might be the D (6 bases). CDR1 is SGHVS and CDR2 is FQNEAQ in the germline V gene. Trimming pared 0 bases from V and 4 bases from J, leaving 9 bases between. The CDR3 sequence is 14 residues long. Here the CDR3 DNA reads TGTGCCAGCAGCTTAGCGCAGGGGACCTATGGCTACACCTTC. It codes for CASSLAQGTYGYTF.

This clonotype was seen many times. In DNA, the CDR3 is TGCAGTGCTGCCGGGACTACAGACCAGTACTTC. It yields the protein CSAAGTTDQYF. The rearrangement uses TRBV20-1 and TRBJ2-5; 7 bases align to TRBD2. This CDR3 region has 11 residues. The junction had 7 bases not matched to a gene; V was cut back by 5 bases and J by 10 bases. The germline V gene has CDR1 DFQATT and CDR2 SNEGSKA (reference sequence).

There are many counts of this clonotype. This chain links TRBV5-1 with TRBJ1-1; weak D call: TRBD1 (6 bases). Germline lookup yields CDR1 SGHRS and CDR2 YFSETQ. Trimming took 8 bases from V and 1 from J, leaving 12 bases between them. The length of the CDR3 is 13 residues. CDR3: CASAGTTNTEAFF. CDR3 DNA sequence: TGCGCCAGTGCCGGGACAACGAACACTGAAGCTTTCTTT.

Many counts were recorded for this clonotype. This chain connects TRBV7-6 to TRBJ2-1; TRBD2 aligns across 8 bases. This CDR3 region has 14 residues. J was trimmed by 7 bases and V by 2 bases; bases with no gene match: 4. CDR1 and CDR2 (germline): SGHVS, FNYEAQ. The CDR3 protein is CASSLTGGRNEQFF. The CDR3, as DNA: TGTGCCAGCAGCTTAACGGGGGGGAGAAATGAGCAGTTCTTC.

There are many counts of this clonotype. The rearrangement joins TRBV18 to TRBJ2-7; D is perhaps TRBD1 (6 bases). The CDR3 covers 14 residues. CDR1 is KGHSH, CDR2 LQKENI, per germline. The germline V and J ends were trimmed by 5 bases and 1 base, with 12 bases remaining between them. CDR3 sequence (DNA): TGTGCCAGCTCATCGCAGGGGCAATCCTACGAGCAGTACTTC. Its protein product is CASSSQGQSYEQYF.

There are a few counts of this clonotype. The rearrangement uses TRBV2 and TRBJ1-2; D remains ambiguous. V was pared by 6 bases and J by 7 bases, with 12 bases between. The CDR3 runs to 12 residues. Germline CDR1 and CDR2: SNHLY and FYNNEI. Here the CDR3 reads CASRPSALGYTF. DNA for the CDR3: TGTGCCAGCAGGCCGTCGGCACTTGGCTACACCTTC.

At least ten counts were recorded for this clonotype. The gene calls are TRBV9 and TRBJ2-5; D could derive from TRBD1 or TRBD2 (6 bases each). CDR3 length: 15 amino acids. V lost 0 bases and J lost 1, with 10 bases in between. The germline CDR1 and CDR2 sequences are SGDLS and YYNGEE. CDR3 region: CASSVAGGLQETQYF. Written as DNA, the CDR3 is TGTGCCAGCAGCGTAGCCGGGGGCCTCCAAGAGACCCAGTACTTC. The full variable domain, with the rest looked up from reference TRBV9 and TRBJ2-5, is DSGVTQTPKHLITATGQRVTLRCSPRSGDLSVYWYQQSLDQGLQFLIQYYNGEERAKGNILERFSAQQFPDLHSELNLSSLELGDSALYFCASSVAGGLQETQYFGPGTRLLVL.

This clonotype has a count of ten or more. This rearrangement joins TRBV10-3 to TRBJ2-2; 13 bases are shared with TRBD2. The ends lost 6 bases at V and 4 bases at J; junction bases unmatched: 8. The CDR3 is 17 amino acids. Germline CDR1 is ENHRY and CDR2 is SYGVKD. CDR3 residues: CAISRTSGGITTGELFF. The CDR3 bases are TGTGCCATCAGCAGGACTAGCGGGGGAATTACCACCGGGGAGCTGTTTTTT.

This clonotype was seen at least ten times. The V and J genes are TRBV4-1 and TRBJ1-6; possibly TRBD1 for D (6 bases). This CDR3 is built from 13 residues. CDR1 MGHRA and CDR2 YSYEKL come from the germline V gene. The V gene lost 4 bases and the J gene lost 13 bases, with 14 bases spanning the gap. The CDR3 DNA follows: TGCGCCAGCAGCCTGGGGGCCGGGACGCCCCTCCACTTT. Protein: CASSLGAGTPLHF.

The chain combines TRBV10-1 with TRBJ2-3; 7 nucleotides align to TRBD2. J gave up 6 bases and V 2 bases, and 8 bases lay outside the gene matches. Germline-derived CDR1 and CDR2 are WNHNN and SYGVQD (reference sequence). This CDR3 has 15 amino acids. The CDR3 coding sequence is TGCGCCAGCAGTGAGGGGGGAGGGTCAACCGATACGCAGTATTTT. Translating it yields CASSEGGGSTDTQYF.

This clonotype has a count of ten or more. The chain joins TRBV2 to TRBJ2-2, with 7 bases identical to TRBD1. Trimming removed 3 bases from V and 7 bases from J; junction bases left unmatched: 8. This CDR3 is built from 15 residues. Looked up from germline, CDR1 is SNHLY and CDR2 is FYNNEI. CDR3 nucleotides: TGTGCCAGCAGTGACCCTACAGGGGCCGACGGGGAGCTGTTTTTT. Translated: CASSDPTGADGELFF.

This clonotype showed up many times. The chain couples TRBV12-3 or TRBV12-4 to TRBJ1-6; D remains unclear. V lost 6 bases and J lost 8, with 11 bases in between. The CDR3 length is 13 residues. DNA for the CDR3: TGTGCCAGCAGGTTGGAAGCTGATTCACCCCTCCACTTT. Protein product: CASRLEADSPLHF.

This clonotype was seen ten or more times. This chain connects TRBV5-1 to TRBJ2-3, with 10 positions matching TRBD2. The CDR3 is made up of 15 amino acids. CDR1 is SGHRS and CDR2 is YFSETQ in the germline V gene. V lost 6 bases and J lost 2; bases outside the gene matches: 6. The CDR3: CASTKRGGNTDTQYF. CDR3 DNA sequence: TGCGCCAGCACCAAGCGGGGGGGAAACACAGATACGCAGTATTTT.

This clonotype occurred many times. The CDR3 nucleotides are TGCAGTGCCAGTCCGCGGGGTCCCCTCTACGAGCAGTACGTC. Translation: CSASPRGPLYEQYV. The J gene is TRBJ2-7, the V gene TRBV20-1, with D perhaps matching TRBD2 (6 bases). The CDR3 runs to 14 residues. V was clipped by 6 bases and J by 3 bases, with 18 bases between them. Germline lookup yields CDR1 DFQATT and CDR2 SNEGSKA (reference sequence).

This clonotype appeared many times. This chain joins TRBV5-1 and TRBJ2-5, with 9 nucleotides matching TRBD2. The V and J ends lost 0 bases and 7 bases, in that order; junction bases with no gene match: 7. Per germline, CDR1 SGHRS and CDR2 YFSETQ. CDR3 length: 15 amino acids. The CDR3 spells CASSLESSGEGTQYF. Here the CDR3 DNA reads TGCGCCAGCAGCTTGGAATCTAGCGGGGAGGGGACCCAGTACTTC.

This clonotype was detected ten times or more. The chain couples TRBV6-2 or TRBV6-3 to TRBJ2-1; 7 nucleotides align to TRBD1. This CDR3 comprises 13 residues. Germline V lookup: CDR1 MNHEY, CDR2 SVGEGT. The J segment lost 7 bases and the V segment lost 7 bases, leaving 7 bases of the junction unmatched. In DNA, the CDR3 is TGTGCCAGCAAGGGGGCCACCTCTAATGAGCAGTTCTTC. Encoded protein: CASKGATSNEQFF.

This clonotype was observed at least ten times. This chain links TRBV15 with TRBJ2-2; the D call may be TRBD1 or TRBD2 (6 bases each). Per germline, CDR1 LNHNV and CDR2 YYDKDF (reference sequence). The CDR3 length is 15 residues. V lost 5 bases and J 3 bases, leaving 13 bases between the germline ends. The CDR3 DNA reads as TGTGCCACCAGCCCACGAAGGGGGGACACCGGGGAGCTGTTTTTT. Its translation: CATSPRRGDTGELFF.

The chain joins TRBV2 to TRBJ2-3; possible D gene TRBD2, 6 bases. Germline CDR1 is SNHLY and CDR2 is FYNNEI. The CDR3 totals 14 residues. The CDR3 nucleotides read TGTACCATCTGTTTGGGCGGGGTAGGGGATACGCAGTATTTT. It encodes CTICLGGVGDTQYF.

This clonotype was seen repeatedly, ten times or more. The chain combines TRBV12-3 or TRBV12-4 with TRBJ1-2; 7 nucleotides match TRBD1. The CDR3 sequence is 14 residues long. V trimming: 2 bases; J trimming: 8 bases; junction bases outside the gene matches: 8. Written as DNA, the CDR3 is TGTGCCAGCAGTTTAAACAGGGACAGCGACGGCTACACCTTC. As protein: CASSLNRDSDGYTF.

The V gene is TRBV5-6, the J gene TRBJ2-7, with D maybe TRBD2 (5 bases). V dropped 7 bases and J dropped 6 bases, with 17 bases sitting between them. The CDR3 is 13 amino acids. Germline values: CDR1 SGHDT, CDR2 YYEEEE. This chain's CDR3 is CASGPGVHCEQYF. For the CDR3, the DNA is TGTGCCAGCGGCCCCGGGGTCCACTGCGAGCAGTACTTC.

Many counts were recorded for this clonotype. This chain uses TRBV28 with TRBJ1-1, with 9 bases lining up with TRBD1. CDR1 MDHEN and CDR2 SYDVKM come from the germline V gene. This CDR3 is built from 12 residues. The ends lost 5 bases at V and 9 bases at J; junction bases unmatched: 4. CDR3 residues: CASSGGQGQAFF. DNA for the CDR3: TGTGCCAGCAGTGGGGGACAGGGCCAAGCTTTCTTT.

The sample holds many counts of this clonotype. This chain links TRBV5-1 with TRBJ2-1, with D maybe TRBD1 (5 bases). CDR3 length: 16 residues. Trimming shortened V by 0 bases and J by 6 bases, and 16 bases separated the two germline ends. Germline V gives CDR1 SGHRS, CDR2 YFSETQ. The CDR3 DNA reads as TGCGCCAGCAGCTTGGCCGCGGCAGGGAAAGGCAATGAGCAGTTCTTC. It translates to CASSLAAAGKGNEQFF.

This clonotype was seen ten or more times. This chain uses TRBV27 with TRBJ2-5; D perhaps matches TRBD1 (6 bases). Germline V CDR1 and CDR2: MNHEY, SMNVEV (reference sequence). The CDR3 loop spans 17 amino acids. Trimming left V 2 bases short and J 2 bases short, with 18 bases between. For the CDR3, the DNA is TGTGCCAGCAGTTTAAGGTGGGGGCCGATTACACAAGAGACCCAGTACTTC. It yields the protein CASSLRWGPITQETQYF.

This clonotype occurred many times. The rearrangement joins TRBV12-5 to TRBJ2-3; D is undetermined. Germline loops: CDR1 LGHNT, CDR2 FRNRAP. Between the trimmed V and J ends, which lost 3 bases and 5 bases, there was a span of 3 bases. The CDR3 extends over 11 amino acids. CDR3 protein: CASGFRDTQYF. The DNA of the CDR3 is TGTGCTAGTGGTTTTAGAGATACGCAGTATTTT.